This T cell receptor (beta chain) is from a study of CD8 T cells in ankylosing spondylitis. CDR3 length equals 12 residues. CDR1 is DFQATT and CDR2 is SNEGSKA in the germline V gene (reference sequence). The V and J ends lost 5 bases and 3 bases respectively, with 9 bases between them. In TCRdb, the 5' RACE reads were re-called with MiXCR into one record per CDR3 protein. Of about 500,000 distinct CDR3 sequences in the sample, about 13% are singletons; the top ten hold about 6.5%. Study-wide findings and caveats: Apparently characteristic of ankylosing spondylitis blood was a TCR beta motif (under ten highly homologous variants).

Regarding this clonotype: Its cognate antigen is unknown.

This chain connects TRBV20-1 to TRBJ2-3; D unresolved. The clonotype originates from a male donor with ankylosing spondylitis. Sequenced material: blood, either unsorted or a sorted T cell fraction (not recorded which). The CDR3: CSAADPTDTQYF. The DNA for the CDR3 is TGCAGTGCTGCCGACCCTACAGATACGCAGTATTTT.